What follows describes a single T cell receptor (beta chain). Its antigen is as yet unknown. These data are taken from a study of T cell repertoires in aging, cancer and after chemotherapy. Study details: Donor ages fell into six groups from 30 or younger up to 70 or older. Patients with chronic lymphocytic leukemia were sampled before and after fludarabine- or bendamustine-based chemotherapy.

Peripheral blood genomic DNA, not sorted cells or RNA, was the template. Multiplex touch-down PCR with TRB-A/B primers amplified rearranged V-D-J TRB sequences. TCRdb independently ran MiXCR on the multiplex PCR reads; one entry per CDR3 protein. The sample yields 5,000 to 8,000 distinct CDR3 sequences, about 32% seen once. V was shortened by 3 bases and J by 4 bases, with 5 bases between the two germline ends. This CDR3 comprises 12 residues. Germline V gene lookup returns CDR1 MGHDK and CDR2 SYGVNS. Study findings and constraints: Loss of evenness, beyond lost richness, contributed to age-related TCR diversity decline in cancer patients. In each cancer cohort, median generation probability increased across chemotherapy, suggesting thymic output rebounded.

The sequence came from a human donor with a blood cancer. The source material was blood. V usage is TRBV25-1 and J usage is TRBJ2-3; no clear D gene. CDR3 in amino acids: CASSEVADTQYF. CDR3 DNA: TGTGCCAGCAGTGAGGTGGCAGATACGCAGTATTTT.